This entry lists 26 T cell receptor beta chains sequenced from one sample in a study of T cell changes during pregnancy in multiple sclerosis. Libraries were prepared by immunoSEQ multiplex PCR; TCRdb keeps only in-frame clonotypes and omits some of them. Altogether about 39,000 clones are present, roughly 84% being singletons, with the ten largest covering 0.64%. The sample was CD4+ T cells from peripheral blood mononuclear cells, taken before pregnancy. These receptors were obtained from a female donor with multiple sclerosis, enrolled in a pregnancy study.

The genes are TRBV27 and TRBJ2-7, with TRBD1 identical over 7 bases. The CDR3 totals 17 residues. V trimming: 6 bases; J trimming: 2 bases; junction bases outside the gene matches: 16. The germline gives CDR1 MNHEY, CDR2 SMNVEV (reference sequence). For the CDR3, the DNA is TGTGCCAGCAGCCTCACAGGGGAAGGGTTTCGGGCCTACGAGCAGTACTTC. This codes for CASSLTGEGFRAYEQYF.

The genes are TRBV29-1 and TRBJ1-3; the D gene is possibly TRBD1 (5 bases). The germline CDR1 and CDR2 sequences are SQVTM and ANQGSEA. Trimming took 0 bases from V and 0 from J, leaving 9 bases between them. The CDR3 extends over 15 amino acids. The CDR3 coding sequence is TGCAGCGTTGAAGAAAGGGGCCTCTCTGGAAACACCATATATTTT. Translated: CSVEERGLSGNTIYF.

The CDR3 spells CASSVGTSGLNTGELFF. CDR3 sequence (DNA): TGTGCCAGCAGCGTTGGGACTAGCGGCTTGAACACCGGGGAGCTGTTTTTT. The gene calls are TRBV7-6 and TRBJ2-2; 11 nucleotides agree with TRBD2. This CDR3 contains 17 residues. Per the germline V gene, CDR1 is SGHVS and CDR2 is FNYEAQ. The junction had 6 bases not matched to a gene; V was cut back by 5 bases and J by 1 base.

This chain uses TRBV5-1 with TRBJ2-3; D perhaps matches TRBD1 (5 bases). Germline V lookup: CDR1 SGHRS, CDR2 YFSETQ. V dropped 4 bases and J dropped 2 bases, with 11 bases sitting between them. The length of the CDR3 is 14 residues. This CDR3 reads CASSRDSNTDTQYF. The CDR3 region has the DNA TGCGCCAGCAGCAGAGACAGTAACACAGATACGCAGTATTTT. Together with reference TRBV5-1 and TRBJ2-3, the CDR3 gives the full variable domain: KAGVTQTPRYLIKTRGQQVTLSCSPISGHRSVSWYQQTPGQGLQFLFEYFSETQRNKGNFPGRFSGRQFSNSRSEMNVSTLELGDSALYLCASSRDSNTDTQYFGPGTRLTVL.

This chain connects TRBV2 to TRBJ1-1; D perhaps matches TRBD1 (5 bases). V was cut by 7 bases and J by 4 bases, with 16 bases left in between. CDR1 SNHLY and CDR2 FYNNEI come from the germline V gene. This CDR3 has 14 amino acids. Written as DNA, the CDR3 is TGTGCCAGCACCGCCGGGGGTTTAGGCACTGAAGCTTTCTTT. Amino acids: CASTAGGLGTEAFF.

This clone was seen only once. The DNA for the CDR3 is TGCGCCAGCAGCTTGACAGGGGGCTCCTACAATGAGCAGTTCTTC. It encodes CASSLTGGSYNEQFF. The gene calls are TRBV5-1 and TRBJ2-1; 8 bases align to TRBD1. Germline V gene sequence: CDR1 SGHRS, CDR2 YFSETQ. With 1 base clipped from V and 0 bases from J, the junction kept 0 bases outside the gene matches. The CDR3 consists of 15 residues.

The J gene is TRBJ1-2, the V gene TRBV7-6; D not certain. Trimming took off 2 bases at V and 6 bases at J, with 19 bases between the two ends. CDR1 is SGHVS and CDR2 is FNYEAQ in the germline V gene. The CDR3 has 16 residues. CDR3 loop: CASSLQSTGSGNGYTF. The CDR3 nucleotides read TGTGCCAGCAGCTTACAATCCACCGGGAGCGGGAATGGCTACACCTTC.

This clone was found a few times. V gene TRBV27 combines with J gene TRBJ1-2; TRBD1 aligns across 9 bases. With V trimmed by 6 bases and J by 8 bases, 7 bases remained unmatched. This CDR3 is 13 amino acids long. CDR1 is MNHEY, CDR2 SMNVEV, per germline (reference sequence). The CDR3 bases are TGTGCCAGCAGGATGACCGGGACAGGGGGCTACACCTTC. Its protein is CASRMTGTGGYTF.

The rearrangement links TRBV5-1 to TRBJ2-7, with 7 bases that match TRBD2. Trimming at V came to 4 bases and at J to 0 bases, leaving 7 bases not matched to a gene. The germline V gene encodes CDR1 SGHRS and CDR2 YFSETQ. This CDR3 spans 15 amino acids. The CDR3 loop reads CASSTSGLNSYEQYF. In DNA form, the CDR3 reads TGCGCCAGCAGCACCTCGGGACTAAACTCCTACGAGCAGTACTTC.

In DNA, the CDR3 is TGTGCCAGCTCACCTGCGGACAGAAACTATGGCTACACCTTC. It specifies CASSPADRNYGYTF. The V and J genes are TRBV18 and TRBJ1-2, with a tentative D call TRBD1 (6 bases). Germline CDR1 KGHSH, CDR2 LQKENI. The CDR3 is made up of 14 amino acids. Between the trimmed V and J ends, which lost 3 bases and 2 bases, there was a span of 10 bases.

The chain is built from TRBV4-1 and TRBJ2-2, with 11 positions matching TRBD1. The CDR3 runs to 17 residues. V lost 1 base to trimming and J lost 4 bases; unmatched junction nucleotides: 5. CDR1 and CDR2 (germline): MGHRA, YSYEKL. DNA for the CDR3: TGCGCCAGCAGCCAAGGGGGGACAGGGGGGTTCACCGGGGAGCTGTTTTTT. As protein: CASSQGGTGGFTGELFF.

A single count supports this clone. The chain joins TRBV11-3 to TRBJ2-1, with 11 positions matching TRBD1. The V and J ends lost 6 bases and 7 bases, in that order; junction bases with no gene match: 8. CDR3 length equals 15 residues. In germline, CDR1 is SGHNT, CDR2 YENEEA. The CDR3 DNA is TGTGCCAGCAGTTCCGGGGGACAGGGGGAAAATGAGCAGTTCTTC. Its translation is CASSSGGQGENEQFF. Full variable domain (missing parts from reference TRBV11-3 and TRBJ2-1): EAGVVQSPRYKIIEKKQPVAFWCNPISGHNTLYWYLQNLGQGPELLIRYENEEAVDDSQLPKDRFSAERLKGVDSTLKIQPAELGDSAVYLCASSSGGQGENEQFFGPGTRLTVL.

This sequence joins TRBV6-5 and TRBJ2-7; 9 bases align to TRBD1. The CDR3 has 14 residues. With V trimmed by 5 bases and J by 2 bases, 4 bases remained unmatched. The V gene's germline CDR1 is MNHEY and CDR2 SVGAGI. The CDR3 DNA follows: TGTGCCAGCAGTCGCGGGACAGGGACCTACGAGCAGTACTTC. Its protein product is CASSRGTGTYEQYF.

The chain couples TRBV18 to TRBJ2-3, with D maybe TRBD2 (6 bases). The V gene's germline CDR1 is KGHSH and CDR2 LQKENI. This CDR3 comprises 16 residues. V was clipped by 3 bases and J by 2 bases, with 15 bases between them. The CDR3 loop reads CASSPGRGSLTDTQYF. The CDR3 DNA follows: TGTGCCAGCTCACCGGGCCGGGGGTCCCTCACAGATACGCAGTATTTT.

The gene calls are TRBV6-1 and TRBJ2-1; possibly TRBD2 for D (6 bases). Looked up from germline, CDR1 is MNHNS and CDR2 is SASEGT. CDR3 size: 12 residues. Trimming took off 6 bases at V and 10 bases at J, with 13 bases between the two ends. CDR3 sequence: CASSTTGGEQFF. The CDR3 nucleotides are TGTGCCAGCAGCACTACTGGAGGGGAGCAGTTCTTC.

This clone was found a few times. The chain carries TRBV30 and TRBJ2-4; 7 bases match TRBD1. Trimming took 3 bases from V and 7 from J; bases not matched to a gene: 6. Germline assignment: CDR1 GTSNPN and CDR2 SVGIG (reference sequence). This CDR3 contains 13 residues. CDR3 sequence (DNA): TGTGCCTGGAGGGGCACAGGGGCGAACATTCAGTACTTC. Translating gives CAWRGTGANIQYF.

This sequence joins TRBV7-2 and TRBJ1-2, with 7 bases identical to TRBD1. V was pared by 1 base and J by 5 bases, with 13 bases of the junction left unmatched. Germline assignment: CDR1 SGHTA and CDR2 FQGNSA. This CDR3 has 17 amino acids. The CDR3 region is CASSLVGGTGEHYGYTF. CDR3 DNA: TGTGCCAGCAGCTTAGTGGGTGGAACAGGGGAGCATTATGGCTACACCTTC.

The chain carries TRBV7-7 and TRBJ2-3; TRBD2 matches at 12 bases. CDR3 length equals 16 residues. V was clipped by 3 bases and J by 2 bases; unmatched bases: 3. Germline V gives CDR1 SSHAT, CDR2 FNYEAQ (reference sequence). CDR3 region: CASSLGTSGYTDTQYF. The CDR3 DNA reads TGTGCCAGCAGCTTGGGGACTAGCGGGTACACAGATACGCAGTATTTT. The full variable domain, with the rest looked up from reference TRBV7-7 and TRBJ2-3, is GAGVSQSPRYKVTKRGQDVTLRCDPISSHATLYWYQQALGQGPEFLTYFNYEAQPDKSGLPSDRFSAERPEGSISTLTIQRTEQRDSAMYRCASSLGTSGYTDTQYFGPGTRLTVL.

In this sample, this clone turned up once. CDR3 sequence (DNA): TGTGCCAGCAGCTCAACTTTAGGAGGGGCTTGGGGGCAAGAGACCCAGTACTTC. It codes for CASSSTLGGAWGQETQYF. V is TRBV5-6 and J is TRBJ2-5; TRBD2 might be the D (6 bases). The germline gives CDR1 SGHDT, CDR2 YYEEEE. This CDR3 contains 18 residues. Trimming pared 3 bases from V and 2 bases from J, leaving 23 bases between. The full variable domain, in which reference TRBV5-6 and TRBJ2-5 provide the parts outside the CDR3, is DAGVTQSPTHLIKTRGQQVTLRCSPKSGHDTVSWYQQALGQGPQFIFQYYEEEERQRGNFPDRFSGHQFPNYSSELNVNALLLGDSALYLCASSSTLGGAWGQETQYFGPGTRLLVL.

The chain employs TRBV11-1 and TRBJ1-2, with D possibly matching TRBD1 (6 bases). This CDR3 contains 14 residues. Germline V gives CDR1 SGHAT, CDR2 FQDESV (reference sequence). V was cut by 2 bases and J by 5 bases, with 12 bases left in between. CDR3 residues: CASSLTDRYYGYTF. The CDR3 nucleotides read TGTGCCAGCAGCTTAACGGACAGATATTATGGCTACACCTTC.

V usage is TRBV5-1 and J usage is TRBJ1-1, with TRBD1 matching over 7 bases. The CDR3 totals 14 residues. Germline CDR1 is SGHRS and CDR2 is YFSETQ. Trimming at V came to 6 bases and at J to 3 bases, leaving 8 bases not matched to a gene. The CDR3 DNA reads as TGCGCCAGCACGGTAGGGGGCGCCGACACTGAAGCTTTCTTT. Translated: CASTVGGADTEAFF.

This chain links TRBV5-5 with TRBJ2-7; possibly TRBD1 for D (6 bases). Germline V gene sequence: CDR1 SGHKS, CDR2 YYEKEE (reference sequence). The CDR3 runs 15 residues. Trimming left V 3 bases short and J 1 base short, with 14 bases between. The CDR3 reads CASSYGGFGSYEQYF. CDR3 DNA sequence: TGTGCCAGCAGCTATGGGGGCTTCGGGTCCTACGAGCAGTACTTC.

The V gene is TRBV19, the J gene TRBJ2-2, with TRBD1 identical over 7 bases. This CDR3 region has 14 residues. Germline V gene sequence: CDR1 LNHDA, CDR2 SQIVND (reference sequence). Unmatched junction bases numbered 8, after V lost 7 bases and J lost 6 bases. In nucleotides, the CDR3 is TGTGCCAGTAAGGAACAGGGGCTCCCCGGGGAGCTGTTTTTT. Amino acids: CASKEQGLPGELFF.

The count of this clone is one. The chain joins TRBV30 to TRBJ2-5, with TRBD1 matching over 11 bases. Looked up from germline, CDR1 is GTSNPN and CDR2 is SVGIG (reference sequence). V lost 4 bases and J lost 0; bases outside the gene matches: 7. The CDR3 sequence is 16 residues long. The CDR3, as DNA: TGTGCCTGGATTGGACAGGGGGCCGTGCACCAAGAGACCCAGTACTTC. It specifies CAWIGQGAVHQETQYF.

The rearrangement joins TRBV5-1 to TRBJ2-1; 10 bases map to TRBD1. The V gene end was trimmed by 4 bases and the J gene end by 8 bases; junction bases not matched to a gene: 6. The CDR3 contains 14 residues. Germline V gene data show CDR1 as SGHRS and CDR2 as YFSETQ. CDR3 protein: CASSRDRGGDEQFF. The CDR3 DNA reads as TGCGCCAGCAGCCGGGACAGGGGTGGTGATGAGCAGTTCTTC.

V gene TRBV7-2 combines with J gene TRBJ2-1, with TRBD2 matching over 14 bases. The CDR3 loop spans 18 amino acids. Trimming cost V 1 base and J 7 bases; bases outside gene matches: 9. Germline CDR1 is SGHTA and CDR2 is FQGNSA. This CDR3 reads CASSLGRTSGGLGNEQFF. Here the CDR3 DNA reads TGTGCCAGCAGCTTAGGGAGGACTAGCGGGGGGCTTGGGAATGAGCAGTTCTTC.